Listed below are T cell receptor beta chains from one sample, sequenced in a study of human T cells and chemical hapten exposure. TCRdb reprocessed the RACE reads via MiXCR and lists one record per CDR3 protein. In the table there are roughly 120,000 distinct CDR3 sequences, 12% of which are singletons. The starting material was whole blood, obtained in connection with sensitization to the hapten diphenylcyclopropenone (DPC). These receptors all come from a woman in her forties or fifties with alopecia areata. Some clones in this sample may be carry-over from other donors' samples. Each CDR3 is given with its conserved first and last residue. A D gene is named only where the DNA matches it firmly. For some rows the clone size is stated as once, few or many, or as a class when expanded; others skip it.

v_gene: TRBV9; d_gene: .; j_gene: TRBJ1-2; abundance: .; CDR3aa: CASSTYPDTINYGYTF; CDR3nt: TGTGCCAGCAGCACTTACCCTGACACAATAAACTATGGCTACACCTTC
v_gene: TRBV28; d_gene: .; j_gene: TRBJ1-5; abundance: few; CDR3aa: CASSLPGGSNQPQHF; CDR3nt: TGTGCCAGCAGTTTACCCGGGGGAAGCAATCAGCCCCAGCATTTT
v_gene: TRBV7-8; d_gene: .; j_gene: TRBJ2-7; abundance: .; CDR3aa: CASSDNNEQYF; CDR3nt: TGTGCCAGCAGCGATAACAACGAGCAGTACTTC
v_gene: TRBV6-5; d_gene: TRBD1; j_gene: TRBJ2-7; abundance: many; CDR3aa: CASSTGTGTYEQYF; CDR3nt: TGTGCCAGCAGTACCGGGACAGGGACCTACGAGCAGTACTTC
v_gene: TRBV11-2; d_gene: .; j_gene: TRBJ2-5; abundance: .; CDR3aa: CASRLDRSQYF; CDR3nt: TGTGCCAGCAGACTTGACAGGTCCCAGTACTTC
v_gene: TRBV4-1; d_gene: .; j_gene: TRBJ2-5; abundance: .; CDR3aa: CASSQEMRGETQYF; CDR3nt: TGCGCCAGCAGCCAAGAAATGAGGGGAGAGACCCAGTACTTC
v_gene: TRBV7-2; d_gene: .; j_gene: TRBJ2-1; abundance: few; CDR3aa: CASSLDRSLNNEQFF; CDR3nt: TGTGCCAGCAGCTTAGACAGGTCCTTAAACAATGAGCAGTTCTTC
v_gene: TRBV2; d_gene: .; j_gene: TRBJ2-3; abundance: .; CDR3aa: CASSKLVPTDTQYF; CDR3nt: TGTGCCAGCAGCAAACTAGTTCCCACAGATACGCAGTATTTT
v_gene: TRBV9; d_gene: TRBD2; j_gene: TRBJ2-1; abundance: few; CDR3aa: CASSVEGTSPGKFF; CDR3nt: TGTGCCAGCAGCGTAGAAGGGACTAGCCCCGGAAAGTTCTTC
v_gene: TRBV7-6; d_gene: .; j_gene: TRBJ2-3; abundance: few; CDR3aa: CASSYNGRVTDTQYF; CDR3nt: TGTGCCAGCAGCTACAACGGCCGAGTCACAGATACGCAGTATTTT
v_gene: TRBV28; d_gene: .; j_gene: TRBJ2-7; abundance: many; CDR3aa: CATDDKVGSYEQYF; CDR3nt: TGTGCCACCGATGACAAGGTGGGGTCCTACGAGCAGTACTTC
v_gene: TRBV6-2/TRBV6-3; d_gene: .; j_gene: TRBJ2-6; abundance: many; CDR3aa: CASSYSSGANVLTF; CDR3nt: TGTGCCAGCAGTTACAGCTCTGGGGCCAACGTCCTGACTTTC
v_gene: TRBV28; d_gene: .; j_gene: TRBJ1-5; abundance: .; CDR3aa: CASTDRFNQPQHF; CDR3nt: TGTGCCAGTACGGACAGATTCAATCAGCCCCAGCATTTT
v_gene: TRBV18; d_gene: TRBD1; j_gene: TRBJ1-5; abundance: .; CDR3aa: CASSPMGQVSNQPQHF; CDR3nt: TGTGCCAGCTCACCGATGGGACAGGTTAGCAATCAGCCCCAGCATTTT
v_gene: TRBV20-1; d_gene: TRBD1; j_gene: TRBJ1-4; abundance: .; CDR3aa: CSARGYRGLTTNEKLFF; CDR3nt: TGCAGTGCTAGAGGTTACAGGGGGCTCACAACTAATGAAAAACTGTTTTTT
v_gene: TRBV12-5; d_gene: TRBD2; j_gene: TRBJ2-1; abundance: few; CDR3aa: CASGGELAGGKSSYNEQFF; CDR3nt: TGTGCTAGTGGTGGGGAGCTAGCGGGAGGGAAAAGCTCCTACAATGAGCAGTTCTTC
v_gene: TRBV7-9; d_gene: TRBD2; j_gene: TRBJ2-3; abundance: many; CDR3aa: CASSLEASGRFRDTQYF; CDR3nt: TGTGCCAGCAGCTTAGAAGCTAGCGGGAGGTTCCGAGATACGCAGTATTTT
v_gene: TRBV27; d_gene: TRBD1; j_gene: TRBJ1-5; abundance: many; CDR3aa: CASSRTGGPNQPQHF; CDR3nt: TGTGCCAGCAGTAGAACAGGGGGCCCCAATCAGCCCCAGCATTTT
v_gene: TRBV11-3; d_gene: TRBD2; j_gene: TRBJ2-1; abundance: few; CDR3aa: CASSLGTSGGHEQFF; CDR3nt: TGTGCCAGCAGCTTAGGGACTAGCGGGGGCCATGAGCAGTTCTTC
v_gene: TRBV28; d_gene: .; j_gene: TRBJ2-7; abundance: few; CDR3aa: CASSPPGYEQYF; CDR3nt: TGTGCCAGCAGCCCGCCCGGCTACGAGCAGTACTTC
v_gene: TRBV28; d_gene: TRBD1; j_gene: TRBJ2-1; abundance: .; CDR3aa: CASITTGTGRGNEQFF; CDR3nt: TGTGCCAGCATTACAACCGGGACAGGGCGTGGGAATGAGCAGTTCTTC
v_gene: TRBV5-1; d_gene: .; j_gene: TRBJ2-7; abundance: .; CDR3aa: CASSSTVTTYEQYF; CDR3nt: TGCGCCAGCAGCTCGACAGTGACCACCTACGAGCAGTACTTC
v_gene: TRBV24-1; d_gene: TRBD1; j_gene: TRBJ2-1; abundance: .; CDR3aa: CATSDFRDRVTIKGQFF; CDR3nt: TGTGCCACCAGTGATTTTCGGGACAGGGTAACGATTAAGGGGCAGTTCTTC
v_gene: TRBV29-1; d_gene: .; j_gene: TRBJ2-7; abundance: many; CDR3aa: CSVEGGAYEQYF; CDR3nt: TGCAGCGTTGAAGGGGGGGCCTACGAGCAGTACTTC
v_gene: TRBV20-1; d_gene: TRBD2; j_gene: TRBJ2-1; abundance: few; CDR3aa: CSVGGGVGNEQFF; CDR3nt: TGCAGTGTTGGGGGGGGTGTCGGCAATGAGCAGTTCTTC
v_gene: TRBV5-1; d_gene: .; j_gene: TRBJ1-6; abundance: many; CDR3aa: CASSLGGWYNSPLHF; CDR3nt: TGCGCCAGCAGCTTGGGAGGGTGGTATAATTCACCCCTCCACTTT
v_gene: TRBV18; d_gene: .; j_gene: TRBJ1-4; abundance: many; CDR3aa: CASAGSYNEKLFF; CDR3nt: TGTGCCAGCGCAGGGTCCTATAATGAAAAACTGTTTTTT
v_gene: TRBV18; d_gene: TRBD1; j_gene: TRBJ1-1; abundance: .; CDR3aa: CASSPGTGALGTEAFF; CDR3nt: TGTGCCAGCTCACCCGGGACAGGGGCGCTGGGCACTGAAGCTTTCTTT
v_gene: TRBV20-1; d_gene: .; j_gene: TRBJ1-5; abundance: many; CDR3aa: CSASHGYSNQPQHF; CDR3nt: TGCAGTGCTAGCCACGGATATAGCAATCAGCCCCAGCATTTT
v_gene: TRBV18; d_gene: .; j_gene: TRBJ1-4; abundance: few; CDR3aa: CASSPYSLNEKLFF; CDR3nt: TGTGCCAGCTCACCTTACAGCCTTAATGAAAAACTGTTTTTT
v_gene: TRBV28; d_gene: .; j_gene: TRBJ2-7; abundance: few; CDR3aa: CASSLRSVYEQYF; CDR3nt: TGTGCCAGCAGTTTAAGGTCCGTCTACGAGCAGTACTTC
v_gene: TRBV5-1; d_gene: .; j_gene: TRBJ2-1; abundance: many; CDR3aa: CASSFLAGSNHNEQFF; CDR3nt: TGCGCCAGCAGCTTCCTGGCGGGGTCCAACCACAATGAGCAGTTCTTC
v_gene: TRBV20-1; d_gene: TRBD1; j_gene: TRBJ1-5; abundance: few; CDR3aa: CSLKTQGTQPQHF; CDR3nt: TGCAGTCTTAAAACACAGGGGACTCAGCCCCAGCATTTT
v_gene: TRBV6-2/TRBV6-3; d_gene: TRBD1; j_gene: TRBJ2-2; abundance: .; CDR3aa: CASSPGTATNTGELFF; CDR3nt: TGTGCCAGCAGCCCCGGGACAGCTACGAACACCGGGGAGCTGTTTTTT
v_gene: TRBV6-4; d_gene: .; j_gene: TRBJ1-2; abundance: many; CDR3aa: CASSSDGRYGYTF; CDR3nt: TGTGCCAGCAGTTCGGACGGACGCTATGGCTACACCTTC
v_gene: TRBV6-6; d_gene: .; j_gene: TRBJ2-7; abundance: many; CDR3aa: CASSYSGESSYEQYF; CDR3nt: TGTGCCAGCAGTTACTCTGGGGAAAGCTCCTACGAGCAGTACTTC
v_gene: TRBV28; d_gene: .; j_gene: TRBJ1-2; abundance: .; CDR3aa: CASSVDRSYGYTF; CDR3nt: TGTGCCAGCAGTGTCGACAGGTCCTATGGCTACACCTTC
v_gene: TRBV9; d_gene: TRBD2; j_gene: TRBJ2-7; abundance: .; CDR3aa: CASSVTGLADEQYF; CDR3nt: TGTGCCAGCAGCGTAACGGGACTAGCAGACGAGCAGTACTTC
v_gene: TRBV3-1; d_gene: .; j_gene: TRBJ1-1; abundance: .; CDR3aa: CASSQASVNTEAFF; CDR3nt: TGTGCCAGCAGCCAAGCTTCGGTGAACACTGAAGCTTTCTTT
v_gene: TRBV7-2; d_gene: .; j_gene: TRBJ1-1; abundance: many; CDR3aa: CASSSRLLGMNTEAFF; CDR3nt: TGTGCCAGCAGCTCTCGGCTGCTGGGGATGAACACTGAAGCTTTCTTT
v_gene: TRBV12-3/TRBV12-4; d_gene: TRBD1; j_gene: TRBJ2-7; abundance: .; CDR3aa: CASSAGTGPYEQYF; CDR3nt: TGTGCCAGCAGTGCCGGGACAGGGCCCTACGAGCAGTACTTC
v_gene: TRBV6-5; d_gene: .; j_gene: TRBJ2-7; abundance: .; CDR3aa: CASSFRWGASSYEQYF; CDR3nt: TGTGCCAGCAGTTTTAGGTGGGGGGCTTCCTCCTACGAGCAGTACTTC
v_gene: TRBV11-2; d_gene: .; j_gene: TRBJ1-6; abundance: many; CDR3aa: CASSPVDLTRSPLHF; CDR3nt: TGTGCCAGCAGCCCGGTGGACCTAACGCGTTCACCCCTCCACTTT
v_gene: TRBV28; d_gene: .; j_gene: TRBJ2-7; abundance: .; CDR3aa: CASGPQAYEQYF; CDR3nt: TGTGCCAGCGGCCCACAGGCCTACGAGCAGTACTTC
v_gene: TRBV5-8; d_gene: .; j_gene: TRBJ2-1; abundance: .; CDR3aa: CASSLLGAPNEQFF; CDR3nt: TGTGCCAGCAGCTTGCTTGGAGCCCCCAATGAGCAGTTCTTC
v_gene: TRBV7-9; d_gene: .; j_gene: TRBJ2-7; abundance: many; CDR3aa: CASSPGEGNSYEQYF; CDR3nt: TGTGCCAGCAGCCCCGGTGAGGGGAACTCCTACGAGCAGTACTTC
v_gene: TRBV6-1; d_gene: .; j_gene: TRBJ2-6; abundance: .; CDR3aa: CASSVQGAGANVLTF; CDR3nt: TGTGCCAGCAGTGTTCAGGGCGCTGGGGCCAACGTCCTGACTTTC
v_gene: TRBV7-2; d_gene: TRBD1; j_gene: TRBJ1-2; abundance: many; CDR3aa: CASSLARGEGYGYTF; CDR3nt: TGTGCCAGCAGCTTAGCCAGGGGGGAAGGCTATGGCTACACCTTC
v_gene: TRBV14; d_gene: .; j_gene: TRBJ2-2; abundance: once; CDR3aa: CASSREGAFDTGELFF; CDR3nt: TGTGCCAGCAGCCGAGAAGGGGCTTTTGACACCGGGGAGCTGTTTTTT
v_gene: TRBV24-1; d_gene: .; j_gene: TRBJ2-5; abundance: many; CDR3aa: CATSGVGRQARAQYF; CDR3nt: TGTGCCACCAGTGGTGTGGGGCGCCAAGCAAGGGCCCAGTACTTC
v_gene: TRBV20-1; d_gene: .; j_gene: TRBJ2-7; abundance: many; CDR3aa: CSAGGGYEQYF; CDR3nt: TGCAGTGCAGGGGGGGGTTACGAGCAGTACTTC
v_gene: TRBV29-1; d_gene: TRBD2; j_gene: TRBJ2-1; abundance: few; CDR3aa: CSVAGTSGSSNEQFF; CDR3nt: TGCAGCGTCGCCGGGACTAGCGGGAGTTCCAATGAGCAGTTCTTC
v_gene: TRBV7-2; d_gene: .; j_gene: TRBJ2-5; abundance: many; CDR3aa: CASSLGRGNQETQYF; CDR3nt: TGTGCCAGCAGCTTGGGGCGGGGCAACCAAGAGACCCAGTACTTC
v_gene: TRBV28; d_gene: .; j_gene: TRBJ2-2; abundance: many; CDR3aa: CASSLIPGLRTGELFF; CDR3nt: TGTGCCAGCAGCTTGATACCGGGACTTAGGACCGGGGAGCTGTTTTTT
v_gene: TRBV14; d_gene: TRBD2; j_gene: TRBJ2-2; abundance: .; CDR3aa: CASSQLTGGLNTGELFF; CDR3nt: TGTGCCAGCAGCCAACTGACGGGAGGACTGAACACCGGGGAGCTGTTTTTT
v_gene: TRBV20-1; d_gene: .; j_gene: TRBJ1-5; abundance: many; CDR3aa: CSARDGGGGINQPQHF; CDR3nt: TGCAGTGCTAGAGATGGAGGGGGTGGAATCAATCAGCCCCAGCATTTT
v_gene: TRBV4-1; d_gene: .; j_gene: TRBJ2-7; abundance: .; CDR3aa: CASSHPLTYEQYF; CDR3nt: TGCGCCAGCAGCCACCCTTTAACCTACGAGCAGTACTTC
v_gene: TRBV10-3; d_gene: .; j_gene: TRBJ1-1; abundance: many; CDR3aa: CAIRSQGVNTEAFF; CDR3nt: TGTGCCATCAGGAGTCAGGGAGTGAACACTGAAGCTTTCTTT
v_gene: TRBV18; d_gene: .; j_gene: TRBJ2-1; abundance: many; CDR3aa: CASSPDEWGQNNEQFF; CDR3nt: TGTGCCAGCTCACCAGACGAATGGGGCCAAAACAATGAGCAGTTCTTC